Presented here are 25 T cell receptor beta chains from one specimen sequenced in a study of STAT3 mutations in large granular lymphocyte leukemia. Regarding the study as a whole: Every T-LGLL patient had at least one immunodominant TCRbeta clonotype.

Profiling relied on immunoSEQ multiplex PCR, and the TCRdb table lists in-frame clones only, not all of them. The sample yields about 12,000 clones, roughly 80% seen once. No antigen has been assigned to these receptors. The material sequenced was peripheral blood mononuclear cells. The receptor source for this set is a man aged 60 to 69 with T-cell large granular lymphocyte leukemia. Some clones in this sample may be carry-over from other donors' samples.

The gene calls are TRBV30 and TRBJ2-1; D ambiguous. Between the trimmed V and J ends, which lost 2 bases and 0 bases, there was a span of 14 bases. The CDR3 consists of 16 residues. Germline CDR1 is GTSNPN and CDR2 is SVGIG (reference sequence). The CDR3, as DNA: TGTGCCTGGAGTCCGTGGACCGAGAGCTCCTACAATGAGCAGTTCTTC. This translates into CAWSPWTESSYNEQFF.

This chain connects TRBV12-5 to TRBJ1-5; unclear D gene. V was pared by 8 bases and J by 10 bases, with 15 bases between. The CDR3 has 12 amino acids. From germline, CDR1 is LGHNT and CDR2 FRNRAP. The CDR3 DNA reads TGTGCTAGTAAGGAGGTCGGCGGACCCCAGCATTTT. Its protein product is CASKEVGGPQHF.

The CDR3 here is CAWGDGGSGNTIYF. CDR3 DNA sequence: TGTGCCTGGGGAGACGGAGGCTCTGGAAACACCATATATTTT. The rearrangement uses TRBV30 and TRBJ1-3; D remains unclear. Looked up from germline, CDR1 is GTSNPN and CDR2 is SVGIG (reference sequence). The CDR3 covers 14 residues. With 5 bases removed from V and 0 bases from J, the gap between germline ends came to 11 bases.

J is TRBJ2-2 and V is TRBV7-9, with 11 bases fitting TRBD1. Trimming removed 3 bases from V and 5 bases from J; junction bases left unmatched: 14. The CDR3 covers 19 residues. Germline V gives CDR1 SEHNR, CDR2 FQNEAQ (reference sequence). CDR3 coding DNA: TGTGCCAGCAGCTTCGGGAGGACAGGGGGCTCTTTGGGTACCGGGGAGCTGTTTTTT. Translated, it gives CASSFGRTGGSLGTGELFF.

Worth noting for this clone: The junction shows a germline mismatch at one end, possibly a read error. This sample also contains other DNA sequences that code for the same CDR3. V usage is TRBV7-9 and J usage is TRBJ1-5, with D unclear. The CDR3 length is 14 residues. Germline V gives CDR1 SEHNR, CDR2 FQNEAQ (reference sequence). DNA for the CDR3: TGTGCTAGCAGCTCCGCAGGAAACGGTCAGCCCCAGCATTTT. Its protein is CASSSAGNGQPQHF.

This chain joins TRBV7-2 and TRBJ1-2; D gene uncertain. V lost 7 bases and J lost 3, with 15 bases in between. The CDR3 consists of 14 residues. Germline V CDR1 and CDR2: SGHTA, FQGNSA. Here the CDR3 DNA reads TGTGCCAGCAACCTAGCAGGACGGGACTATGGCTACACCTTC. It yields the protein CASNLAGRDYGYTF.

The genes are TRBV29-1 and TRBJ1-4, with D perhaps TRBD1 (5 bases). From germline, CDR1 is SQVTM and CDR2 ANQGSEA. This CDR3 has 13 residues. The V end was cut by 7 bases, the J end by 8 bases, with 17 bases between. CDR3 nucleotide sequence: TGCAGCGCGATATTGGGGGTCCAAGAAAAACTGTTTTTT. Translating gives CSAILGVQEKLFF.

The chain couples TRBV5-4 to TRBJ2-1, with 9 bases matching TRBD2. V lost 0 bases to trimming and J lost 15 bases; unmatched junction nucleotides: 7. Germline V gene sequence: CDR1 SGHNT, CDR2 YYREEE (reference sequence). The CDR3 spans 13 residues. The CDR3 reads CASSLGLADPRFF. The CDR3 DNA reads as TGTGCCAGCAGCTTGGGACTAGCGGACCCGCGGTTCTTC.

V gene TRBV28 combines with J gene TRBJ1-3; no firm D call. V was pared by 6 bases and J by 4 bases, with 19 bases between. Germline values: CDR1 MDHEN, CDR2 SYDVKM. The CDR3 covers 16 residues. CDR3 sequence: CASSPLDGVQGNTIYF. CDR3 in DNA: TGTGCCAGCAGCCCCCTGGACGGGGTGCAAGGAAACACCATATATTTT.

The count of this clone is one. The chain carries TRBV5-4 and TRBJ2-7; D possibly corresponds to TRBD1 (5 bases). The germline V gene has CDR1 SGHNT and CDR2 YYREEE (reference sequence). Trimming left V 7 bases short and J 5 bases short, with 22 bases between. This CDR3 is built from 15 residues. The CDR3 is CASFPDPQGRDEQYF. The CDR3 DNA follows: TGTGCCAGCTTCCCAGACCCCCAGGGCAGGGACGAGCAGTACTTC.

This clone was recorded a few times. This chain uses TRBV9 with TRBJ2-7, with a tentative D call TRBD2 (6 bases). The length of the CDR3 is 17 residues. Trimming stripped 4 bases from V and 0 bases from J, with 20 bases between. The germline CDR1 and CDR2 sequences are SGDLS and YYNGEE. This CDR3 reads CASSRSRSSDGSYEQYF. CDR3 DNA: TGTGCCAGCAGCCGTTCGCGTTCTAGCGATGGCTCCTACGAGCAGTACTTC.

The V and J genes are TRBV30 and TRBJ2-7; a weak D match, TRBD1 (5 bases). CDR1 GTSNPN and CDR2 SVGIG come from the germline V gene (reference sequence). The CDR3 sequence is 15 residues long. Trimming removed 0 bases at V and 3 bases at J, with 15 bases between. The CDR3, as DNA: TGTGCCTGGAGTGTACCTCGGCAGGGCCACTACGAGCAGTACTTC. This sequence encodes CAWSVPRQGHYEQYF.

The chain links TRBV6-6 to TRBJ1-6; 10 bases agree with TRBD1. Germline V gene data show CDR1 as MNHNY and CDR2 as SVGAGI (reference sequence). This CDR3 spans 14 amino acids. V lost 2 bases, J lost 10 bases, and 2 bases stayed unmatched. CDR3 in amino acids: CASSYRDRGSPLHF. The CDR3 DNA follows: TGTGCCAGCAGTTACCGGGACAGGGGATCACCCCTCCACTTT.

The CDR3 loop reads CASSQETRWGGYTF. CDR3 coding DNA: TGTGCCAGCAGCCAAGAAACCAGGTGGGGCGGCTACACCTTC. The chain links TRBV14 to TRBJ1-2, with D possibly TRBD1 on 5 matching bases. There are 14 residues in the CDR3. Germline V gene sequence: CDR1 SGHDN, CDR2 FVKESK. The V end was cut by 0 bases, the J end by 8 bases, with 13 bases between.

The rearrangement joins TRBV12-5 to TRBJ2-1; D is unresolved. The length of the CDR3 is 11 residues. Germline V CDR1 and CDR2: LGHNT, FRNRAP. V was clipped by 8 bases and J by 0 bases, with 2 bases between them. The CDR3 loop reads CASPSYNEQFF. CDR3 DNA: TGTGCTAGTCCCTCCTACAATGAGCAGTTCTTC.

The chain carries TRBV6-5 and TRBJ2-1, with TRBD2 matching 14 bases. J was trimmed by 4 bases and V by 7 bases; bases with no gene match: 3. Germline CDR1 is MNHEY and CDR2 is SVGAGI. The CDR3 has 15 residues. CDR3 loop: CASTGTSGRYNEQFF. CDR3 sequence (DNA): TGTGCCAGCACGGGGACTAGCGGGAGATACAATGAGCAGTTCTTC.

V gene TRBV30 combines with J gene TRBJ2-5; TRBD1 matches at 7 bases. J was trimmed by 9 bases and V by 4 bases; bases with no gene match: 17. The CDR3 runs 15 residues. Germline CDR1 is GTSNPN and CDR2 is SVGIG (reference sequence). This CDR3 is CAWMPPGPTTGSQYF. Here the CDR3 DNA reads TGTGCCTGGATGCCCCCCGGGCCGACGACAGGGTCCCAGTACTTC.

The rearrangement uses TRBV14 and TRBJ2-2; D is ambiguous. The V end was cut by 4 bases, the J end by 5 bases, with 11 bases between. The germline CDR1 and CDR2 sequences are SGHDN and FVKESK. This CDR3 region has 14 residues. Here the CDR3 reads CASSRLVGTGELFF. CDR3 sequence (DNA): TGTGCCAGCAGCCGGCTAGTTGGAACCGGGGAGCTGTTTTTT.

This sequence joins TRBV18 and TRBJ1-4, with D unresolved. This CDR3 has 13 residues. Looked up from germline, CDR1 is KGHSH and CDR2 is LQKENI. Trimming removed 3 bases from V and 8 bases from J, with 10 bases in between. CDR3 sequence: CASSPSEVEKLFF. The CDR3 bases are TGTGCCAGCTCACCCTCCGAGGTGGAAAAACTGTTTTTT.

V gene TRBV10-3 combines with J gene TRBJ2-7; 10 bases align to TRBD2. The germline CDR1 and CDR2 sequences are ENHRY and SYGVKD. With 7 bases clipped from V and 4 bases from J, the junction kept 7 bases outside the gene matches. The CDR3 spans 14 residues. The CDR3 sequence: CAIKSGRARYEQYF. The CDR3 coding sequence is TGTGCCATCAAAAGCGGGAGGGCCAGGTACGAGCAGTACTTC.

The chain combines TRBV4-2 with TRBJ2-7, with 9 positions matching TRBD2. The CDR3 runs to 15 residues. Germline lookup yields CDR1 LGHNA and CDR2 YNFKEQ. Germline trimming cut 0 bases from V and 7 bases from J; bases unmatched to any gene: 7. CDR3 amino acids: CASSQDISGSGEQYF. CDR3 nucleotide sequence: TGTGCCAGCAGCCAAGATATTAGCGGGAGCGGTGAGCAGTACTTC.

This clone was picked up a small number of times. This rearrangement joins TRBV30 to TRBJ1-3; the D is unclear. Germline V gives CDR1 GTSNPN, CDR2 SVGIG (reference sequence). V was trimmed by 0 bases and J by 0 bases, leaving 12 bases between them. The CDR3 covers 16 residues. CDR3 bases: TGTGCCTGGAGTGTATCGGGAATATTCTCTGGAAACACCATATATTTT. This gives the protein CAWSVSGIFSGNTIYF.

J is TRBJ1-3 and V is TRBV7-3, with TRBD1 matching over 7 bases. CDR1 and CDR2 from the germline V gene are SGHTA and FQGTGA. The CDR3 sequence is 16 residues long. Germline trimming cut 5 bases from V and 3 bases from J; bases unmatched to any gene: 10. In nucleotides, the CDR3 is TGTGCCAGCAGCCCCTTCCCGAGGGGGCTTGGAAACACCATATATTTT. As protein: CASSPFPRGLGNTIYF.

This clone was seen a single time. The chain links TRBV10-2 to TRBJ2-7; a weak D match, TRBD1 (7 bases). Germline V gives CDR1 WSHSY, CDR2 SAAADI. The CDR3 is made up of 15 amino acids. V dropped 4 bases and J dropped 3 bases, with 16 bases sitting between them. The CDR3 bases are TGCGCCAGCAGTGCACAGGGGAGGCTCGGCTACGAGCAGTACTTC. It codes for CASSAQGRLGYEQYF.

The V call is TRBV28, the J call TRBJ2-4; TRBD2 matches 7 bases. Trimming cost V 3 bases and J 0 bases; bases outside gene matches: 2. CDR3 length equals 15 residues. Germline V gene lookup returns CDR1 MDHEN and CDR2 SYDVKM. CDR3 region: CASSLGGVAKNIQYF. The CDR3 DNA reads as TGTGCCAGCAGTTTGGGAGGGGTAGCCAAAAACATTCAGTACTTC.